The T cell receptor beta chain under discussion was sequenced for a study of T cell responses to AZD1222 COVID-19 vaccine. This CDR3 comprises 15 residues. V was pared by 3 bases and J by 6 bases, with 8 bases of the junction left unmatched. CDR1 KGHSH and CDR2 LQKENI come from the germline V gene. Study-wide points: Spike-specific TCR breadth and depth went up after people got two AZD1222 doses. White British donors predominated, females outnumbered males, and clonal diversity was possibly underestimated. Nearly half of spike-specific TCRs reportedly target unmutated variant regions. Repertoires were sampled only after the peak T cell response.

Sequenced by immunoSEQ multiplex PCR; TCRdb stores in-frame clones only, minus some. Counted here are about 47,000 clones, about four fifths occurring once; the ten biggest clones make up about 20%. Concerning this clone: Its target is unknown.

The sample consisted of peripheral blood, taken 28 days after the second dose of the MenACWY control vaccine. The V and J genes are TRBV18 and TRBJ2-7, with TRBD1 matching 10 bases. This sequence originates from an adult who received the MenACWY meningococcal vaccine as a control. CDR3 sequence (DNA): TGTGCCAGCTCACCCGGACAGGGGGTCTCTAGCGAGCAGTACTTC. Its protein product is CASSPGQGVSSEQYF. Together with reference TRBV18 and TRBJ2-7, the CDR3 gives the full variable domain: NAGVMQNPRHLVRRRGQEARLRCSPMKGHSHVYWYRQLPEEGLKFMVYLQKENIIDESGMPKERFSAEFPKEGPSILRIQQVVRGDSAAYFCASSPGQGVSSEQYFGPGTRLTVT.